This TCR beta chain came from a study of blood T cell repertoires in COVID-19 (dated by TCRdb to 2020 to 2021). The study in broad terms: The collaborator samples originated in the United States, Italy and Spain and spanned the acute and convalescent phases of COVID-19. The material from the prospective study consisted of cDNA or gDNA derived from T cells, B-cell-depleted T cells, or PBMCs. Subjects who had been exposed to COVID-19, were actively infected with it, or had recovered from it provided the deeply sampled blood TCRbeta repertoires that made up the dataset. The repertoires were made available in a free public database intended to serve as a resource for research on the immune response to SARS-CoV-2. Samples were obtained from the ongoing ImmuneRACE study (first 160 participants) and from over 1,000 subjects provided by 6 global collaborators. Nearly every sample came with metadata listing a de-identified subject ID, COVID-19 status, age in years and sex. Where HLA class I and class II types were available, the types were taken from metadata supplied by the sample provider, not from assay-based typing. Beyond this particular receptor, the publication reports: The amount of clinical and demographic metadata varied by source and participant and was provided uncurated.

Turning to this clone: Its antigen remains undetermined. Base qualities are missing; no much larger clone stands one base away.

Enrolling through a virtual design, the prospective study's participants ranged in age from roughly 18 to 90 years and lived across 20 to 25 United States geographic areas. To assign participants to cohorts, the prospective study relied on clinical history that participants themselves reported in a screening survey and a study questionnaire. Each participant in the prospective study had whole blood, serum and a nasopharyngeal or oropharyngeal swab collected by mobile phlebotomists. Additional blood draws and questionnaires over an approximately two-month period could optionally be provided by prospective study participants. Blood samples from the prospective study were shipped frozen or at room temperature prior to DNA extraction. TCRbeta CDR3 regions were amplified from genomic DNA by means of the immunoSEQ Assay, a bias-controlled multiplex PCR. The original methods were these. Within the assay, amplification of reference gene primers was used to estimate how many nucleated cells each sample contained. To quantify the absolute abundance of each unique TCRbeta CDR3 rearrangement, sequence reads were collapsed and filtered. For each sample, productive Simpson clonality was calculated as the square root of Simpson's diversity index over productive rearrangements. As stored in TCRdb, this immuneACCESS dataset retains in-frame rearrangements with V and J assigned. A fraction of the clones does not appear; measured against another copy, unresolved V genes explain less than half of the discrepancy, and the remainder lacks a known reason. From that table come the V and J calls and clone size; the DNA was used to work out D and trimming. This sample lists a few hundred thousand clones; about 86% were detected once. About 4.1% of the sample goes to the ten largest clones.

This receptor was taken from a middle-aged woman with acute COVID-19. The sample was PBMCs or T cells enriched from blood (not recorded which).

The sequenced DNA: TGTGCCAGCAGCTTAGTAGGGACAGGACTGAACACTGAAGCTTTCTTT. Protein translation: CASSLVGTGLNTEAFF. This receptor chain uses TRBV7-9 and TRBJ1-1, with TRBD1 identical over 8 junction bases. The germline V gene (reference sequence) yields SEHNR for CDR1 and FQNEAQ for CDR2. The CDR3, from cysteine to phenylalanine, totals 16 residues. Here the CDR3 DNA is all that survives: 48 bases in frame from base 1. The junction shows trimming of 1 base on V and 0 bases on J, and the gene matches do not reach 4 bases of it.